This TCR beta chain was recovered during a study of blood T cell repertoires in COVID-19. Study-level background: The United States, Italy and Spain were the sources of the acute and convalescent COVID-19 samples.

Germline values: CDR1 MGHDK, CDR2 SYGVNS. V shed 4 bases and J 6 bases; nucleotides not matched to a gene: 10. The length of the CDR3 is 16 residues. The repertoire was sequenced with immunoSEQ multiplex PCR; TCRdb's copy has only in-frame clones and lacks some. The profile shows 150,000 to 180,000 clones, roughly 83% of them singletons. This rearrangement joins TRBV25-1 to TRBJ2-1, with 9 bases that match TRBD1. The TCR comes from a woman aged 60 to 75 with acute or convalescent COVID-19. The sample was peripheral blood. CDR3 region: CASSAGGTGTGNEQFF. The CDR3 DNA is TGTGCCAGCAGTGCGGGTGGGACAGGGACGGGCAATGAGCAGTTCTTC.